Below are 14 T cell receptor beta chains sequenced from a single sample in a study of early T cells in non-severe SARS-CoV-2 infection. MiXCR was run by TCRdb on the 5' RACE reads, yielding one entry per CDR3 protein. The sample has around 67,000 distinct CDR3 sequences; more than 9.5% are singletons. This specimen was whole blood, taken at baseline. These receptors were taken from an adult who was a healthcare worker with PCR-confirmed SARS-CoV-2 infection or an uninfected control (not recorded which).

The V and J genes are TRBV7-2 and TRBJ2-5; no reliable D call. The V end lost 4 bases, the J end lost 4 bases, and 7 bases lay between the germline ends. Germline CDR1 SGHTA, CDR2 FQGNSA. The CDR3 consists of 12 residues. The CDR3 region is CASSSQRETQYF. In DNA, the CDR3 is TGTGCCAGCAGCTCCCAACGAGAGACCCAGTACTTC.

This clonotype occurred a few times. The chain recombines TRBV9 with TRBJ2-1, with a tentative D call TRBD1 (6 bases). V lost 0 bases and J lost 7, with 14 bases in between. The CDR3 sequence is 15 residues long. Germline CDR1 reads SGDLS; CDR2 reads YYNGEE. This chain's CDR3 is CASSVGAQGWNEQFF. As DNA, the CDR3 is TGTGCCAGCAGCGTAGGGGCACAGGGTTGGAATGAGCAGTTCTTC.

This chain links TRBV18 with TRBJ1-5, with 7 positions matching TRBD1. This CDR3 is 13 amino acids long. V was pared by 4 bases and J by 7 bases, with 4 bases of the junction left unmatched. CDR1 is KGHSH, CDR2 LQKENI, per germline. The CDR3 spells CASSRTGEQPQHF. In DNA, the CDR3 is TGTGCCAGCTCACGGACAGGAGAACAGCCCCAGCATTTT.

In its sample, this clonotype was seen many times. The genes are TRBV5-1 and TRBJ2-7, with D tentatively TRBD1 or TRBD2 (5 bases each). The V end was cut by 4 bases, the J end by 2 bases, with 13 bases between. The germline gives CDR1 SGHRS, CDR2 YFSETQ. The CDR3 is 14 amino acids. DNA of the CDR3: TGCGCCAGCAGCACTGGGACGGCTACCTACGAGCAGTACTTC. It is translated as CASSTGTATYEQYF.

The chain links TRBV11-2 to TRBJ1-2; D is ambiguous. Germline CDR1 is SGHAT and CDR2 is FQNNGV. This CDR3 has 11 residues. Trimming pared 3 bases from V and 5 bases from J, leaving 4 bases between. For the CDR3, the DNA is TGTGCCAGCAGCTTGGAGTATGGCTACACCTTC. The encoded protein is CASSLEYGYTF.

V and J are TRBV2 and TRBJ1-1, with 8 bases aligning to TRBD1. V lost 6 bases and J lost 4; bases outside the gene matches: 4. Germline CDR1 is SNHLY and CDR2 is FYNNEI. This CDR3 region has 13 residues. CDR3 in amino acids: CASRTQGGTEAFF. The CDR3 bases are TGTGCCAGCAGAACACAGGGGGGCACTGAAGCTTTCTTT.

This clonotype was detected only a few times. This chain uses TRBV28 with TRBJ2-5; D gene ambiguous. Trimming pared 5 bases from V and 1 base from J, leaving 11 bases between. Germline V gene lookup returns CDR1 MDHEN and CDR2 SYDVKM. The CDR3 spans 14 residues. The DNA for the CDR3 is TGTGCCAGCAGTAGACGGCGACCCCAAGAGACCCAGTACTTC. Translation: CASSRRRPQETQYF.

A few counts support this clonotype. This chain joins TRBV4-1 and TRBJ1-1; TRBD1 is a possible D gene (5 bases). Per germline, CDR1 MGHRA and CDR2 YSYEKL. The germline V and J ends were trimmed by 5 bases and 4 bases, with 14 bases remaining between them. This CDR3 has 14 residues. The CDR3 reads CASSFQGRGTEAFF. The CDR3, as DNA: TGCGCCAGCAGCTTTCAGGGCCGGGGCACTGAAGCTTTCTTT.

This clonotype was counted at least ten times. This chain uses TRBV4-3 with TRBJ1-5, with D unresolved. The CDR3 loop spans 13 amino acids. Per germline, CDR1 LGHNA and CDR2 YSLEER. Trimming shortened V by 2 bases and J by 0 bases, and 2 bases separated the two germline ends. The CDR3 DNA reads TGCGCCAGCAGCCAATATAGCAATCAGCCCCAGCATTTT. Translated, it gives CASSQYSNQPQHF.

This clonotype has ten or more counts. This rearrangement joins TRBV7-8 to TRBJ2-7; D gene ambiguous. The CDR3 runs 14 residues. V lost 0 bases and J lost 3, with 9 bases in between. The germline CDR1 and CDR2 sequences are SGHVS and FQNEAQ. In DNA, the CDR3 is TGTGCCAGCAGCTTAGCCCGGGTCTACTACGAGCAGTACTTC. Protein product: CASSLARVYYEQYF.

This clonotype occurred many times. This chain uses TRBV20-1 with TRBJ1-1; D ambiguous. Trimming cost V 5 bases and J 3 bases, with 13 bases left between them. This CDR3 is 13 amino acids long. Germline-derived CDR1 and CDR2 are DFQATT and SNEGSKA (reference sequence). CDR3: CSAHSGWDTEAFF. CDR3 sequence (DNA): TGCAGTGCTCATTCTGGATGGGACACTGAAGCTTTCTTT.

At least ten counts were recorded for this clonotype. The rearrangement joins TRBV7-2 to TRBJ1-2, with D uncertain. V lost 1 base, J lost 5 bases, and 5 bases lay in between. In germline, CDR1 is SGHTA, CDR2 FQGNSA. The CDR3 runs to 12 residues. The CDR3 protein is CASSLVVYGYTF. The CDR3, as DNA: TGTGCCAGCAGCTTAGTTGTGTATGGCTACACCTTC. The full variable domain, completed using reference TRBV7-2 and TRBJ1-2, is GAGVSQSPSNKVTEKGKDVELRCDPISGHTALYWYRQSLGQGLEFLIYFQGNSAPDKSGLPSDRFSAERTGGSVSTLTIQRTQQEDSAVYLCASSLVVYGYTFGSGTRLTVV.

This clonotype was seen a few times. This chain connects TRBV7-2 to TRBJ2-1; possible D gene TRBD2, 5 bases. V was pared by 0 bases and J by 8 bases, with 8 bases between. This CDR3 has 13 residues. Germline-derived CDR1 and CDR2 are SGHTA and FQGNSA. CDR3 region: CASSLAGRDEQFF. Written as DNA, the CDR3 is TGTGCCAGCAGCTTAGCAGGGCGGGATGAGCAGTTCTTC.

Only a few counts were recorded for this clonotype. The gene calls are TRBV7-8 and TRBJ2-7, with 8 bases that match TRBD1. CDR3 length equals 16 residues. CDR1 is SGHVS and CDR2 is FQNEAQ in the germline V gene. V dropped 0 bases and J dropped 5; count of bases not matched to a gene: 9. CDR3 sequence reads: CASSLAPTGVLDEQYF. The CDR3, as DNA: TGTGCCAGCAGCTTAGCTCCGACAGGGGTTCTTGACGAGCAGTACTTC.